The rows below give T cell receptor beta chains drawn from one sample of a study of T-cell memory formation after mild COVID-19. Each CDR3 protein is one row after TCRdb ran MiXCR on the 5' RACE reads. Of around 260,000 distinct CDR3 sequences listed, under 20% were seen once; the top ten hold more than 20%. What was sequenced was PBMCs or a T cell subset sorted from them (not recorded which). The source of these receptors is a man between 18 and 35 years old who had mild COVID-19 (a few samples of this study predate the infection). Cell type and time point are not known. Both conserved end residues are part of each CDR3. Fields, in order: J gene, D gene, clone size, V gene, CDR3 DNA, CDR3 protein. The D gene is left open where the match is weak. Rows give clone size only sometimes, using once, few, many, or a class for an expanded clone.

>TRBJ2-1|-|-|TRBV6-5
TGTGCCAGCAGTTACCCGGGAAATGAGCAGTTCTTC
CASSYPGNEQFF
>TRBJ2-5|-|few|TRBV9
TGTGCCAGCAGCGTAAACAGCGGAACGGGTGAGACCCAGTACTTC
CASSVNSGTGETQYF
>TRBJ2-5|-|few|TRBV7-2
TGTGCCAGCAGCTTAGGGGGGTCAGCAGGCGAGACCCAGTACTTC
CASSLGGSAGETQYF
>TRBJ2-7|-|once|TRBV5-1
TGCGCCAGCAGCGCAACCTGGTTAAGGTCCTACGAGCAGTACTTC
CASSATWLRSYEQYF
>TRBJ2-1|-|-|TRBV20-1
TGCAGTGCGCGGGGGCGGGGCCCATCCTACAATGAGCAGTTCTTC
CSARGRGPSYNEQFF
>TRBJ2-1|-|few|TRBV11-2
TGTGCCAGCAGCTTAGTCGGCGGATACAATGAGCAGTTCTTC
CASSLVGGYNEQFF
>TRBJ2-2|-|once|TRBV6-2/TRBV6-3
TGTGCCAGCAAACCACCGGTACGCTACACCGGGGAGCTGTTTTTT
CASKPPVRYTGELFF
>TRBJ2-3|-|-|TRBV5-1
TGCGCCAGCAGCCTGGGGACACCTAGCACAGATACGCAGTATTTT
CASSLGTPSTDTQYF
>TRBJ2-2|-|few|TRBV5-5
TGTGCCAGCAGCCTAGGGGTCCTTAACACCGGGGAGCTGTTTTTT
CASSLGVLNTGELFF
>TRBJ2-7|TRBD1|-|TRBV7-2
TGTGCCAGCAGCCGGGACAGAAACTCCTACGAGCAGTACTTC
CASSRDRNSYEQYF
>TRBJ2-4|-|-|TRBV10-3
TGTGCCATCAGTGAGTCGGAGAGAGGCATTCAGTACTTC
CAISESERGIQYF
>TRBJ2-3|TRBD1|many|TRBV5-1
TGCGCCAGCAGCCAAGACAGGGGAAACGCAGATACGCAGTATTTT
CASSQDRGNADTQYF
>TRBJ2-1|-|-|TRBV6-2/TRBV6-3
TGTGCCAGCACCACTCGACAGACCGGGACCTACAATGAGCAGTTCTTC
CASTTRQTGTYNEQFF
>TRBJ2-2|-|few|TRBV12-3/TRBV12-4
TGTGCCAGCGCACCGACACGGACCGGGGAGCTGTTTTTT
CASAPTRTGELFF
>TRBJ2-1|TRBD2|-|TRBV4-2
TGTGCCAGCAGCCAAGGAGGCGGGGGTAATGAGCAGTTCTTC
CASSQGGGGNEQFF
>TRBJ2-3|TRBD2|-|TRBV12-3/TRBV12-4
TGTGCCAGCAGTTTCGGGGGGGCATTAGATACGCAGTATTTT
CASSFGGALDTQYF
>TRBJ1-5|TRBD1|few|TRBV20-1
TGCAGTGCTGGGACAGGGGGCCATCAGCCCCAGCATTTT
CSAGTGGHQPQHF
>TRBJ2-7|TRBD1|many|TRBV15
TGTGCCACCAGCAGAAACAGGGGCGAGCAGTACTTC
CATSRNRGEQYF
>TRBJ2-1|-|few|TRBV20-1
TGCAGTGCTAGGAAGGGTGGACCCTACAATGAGCAGTTCTTC
CSARKGGPYNEQFF
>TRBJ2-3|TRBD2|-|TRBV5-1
TGCGCCAGCAGCTTGGGCGGACTAGCCGGGGCAGATACGCAGTATTTT
CASSLGGLAGADTQYF
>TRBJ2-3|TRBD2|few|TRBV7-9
TGTGCCAGCAGCTTAGTGCTAGCGGGGATAGATACGCAGTATTTT
CASSLVLAGIDTQYF
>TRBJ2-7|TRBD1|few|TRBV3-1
TGTGCCAGCAGCCAAGATCGGCAGGGGGCCGCTCCGCCCTACGAGCAGTACTTC
CASSQDRQGAAPPYEQYF
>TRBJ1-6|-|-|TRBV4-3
TGCGCCAGCAGCCAGTACAGGGTGGTGAATTCACCCCTCCACTTT
CASSQYRVVNSPLHF
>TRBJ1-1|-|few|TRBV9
TGTGCCAGCAGCGTAGATGGGGATTCTAACACTGAAGCTTTCTTT
CASSVDGDSNTEAFF
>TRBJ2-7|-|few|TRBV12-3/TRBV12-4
TGTGCCAGCAGTCCCCCGGCCCAGAGAGGGCTGGAAGAGCAGTACTTC
CASSPPAQRGLEEQYF
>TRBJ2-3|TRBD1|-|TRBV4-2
TGTGCCAGCAGCCCCCTCGCAGGGGGCATCACAGATACGCAGTATTTT
CASSPLAGGITDTQYF
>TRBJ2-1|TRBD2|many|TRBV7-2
TGTGCCAGCAGCTTAGTAGCGGGCAGGAGCTCCTACAATGAGCAGTTCTTC
CASSLVAGRSSYNEQFF
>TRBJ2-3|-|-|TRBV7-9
TGTGCCAGCAGCCCCGGGGCTGGGCCGAGAACAGATACGCAGTATTTT
CASSPGAGPRTDTQYF
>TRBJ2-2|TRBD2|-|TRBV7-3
TGTGCCAGCAGCCCCCCGGGGGGAAACACCGGGGAGCTGTTTTTT
CASSPPGGNTGELFF
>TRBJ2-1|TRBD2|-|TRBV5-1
TGCGCCAGCAGCCCGTCCCCGGGACTAGCGACGGATGAGCAGTTCTTC
CASSPSPGLATDEQFF
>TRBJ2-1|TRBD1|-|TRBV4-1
TGCGCCAGCAGCCAAAACAGGGGACCCTACAATGAGCAGTTCTTC
CASSQNRGPYNEQFF
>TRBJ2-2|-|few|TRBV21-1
TGTGCCGGTACTAGCGGGGGGCCCGGGGACACCGGGGAGCTGTTTTTT
CAGTSGGPGDTGELFF
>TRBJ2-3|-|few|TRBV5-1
TGCGCCAGCAGCTTTCTCCCCACAGATACGCAGTATTTT
CASSFLPTDTQYF
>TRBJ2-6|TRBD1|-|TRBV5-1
TGCGCCAGCAGCTTACCGACAGGGGGCGGTGGGGCCAACGTCCTGACTTTC
CASSLPTGGGGANVLTF
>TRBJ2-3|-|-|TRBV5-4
TGTGCCAGCAGCTTGGAGCAGGACGGAGGGGTGGATACGCAGTATTTT
CASSLEQDGGVDTQYF
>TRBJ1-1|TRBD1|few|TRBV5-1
TGCGCCAGCAGCTTGGGGGCACAGGGGAGGGTCACTGAAGCTTTCTTT
CASSLGAQGRVTEAFF
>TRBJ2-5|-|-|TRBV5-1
TGCGCCAGCAGCCCAGCTGATTTAGGAGGGGAGACCCAGTACTTC
CASSPADLGGETQYF
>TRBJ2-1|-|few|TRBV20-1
TGCAGTGCTCCGTGGCCAGAGTACAATGAGCAGTTCTTC
CSAPWPEYNEQFF
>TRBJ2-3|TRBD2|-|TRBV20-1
TGCAGTGCTAGGTGGAGACTAGCGGGGGGACATGCAGATACGCAGTATTTT
CSARWRLAGGHADTQYF
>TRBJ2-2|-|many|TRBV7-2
TGTGCCAGCAGCTTAATTGGGGCACCCGGGGAGCTGTTTTTT
CASSLIGAPGELFF
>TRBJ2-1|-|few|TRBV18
TGTGCCAGCTCACCATTAGGCCTAGAGAACTACAATGAGCAGTTCTTC
CASSPLGLENYNEQFF
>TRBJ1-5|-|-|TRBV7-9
TGTGCCAGCAGTGGATGGGAACAGCCCCAGCATTTT
CASSGWEQPQHF